This T cell receptor (beta chain) was identified in a study of T cells after yellow fever vaccination. The CDR3 has 15 residues. Trimming cost V 5 bases and J 5 bases; bases outside gene matches: 10. Germline V gene lookup returns CDR1 LNHNV and CDR2 YYDKDF (reference sequence). General study points: Boosting was followed by the reappearance of most primary-vaccination clones (just under 97% CD4, more than 70% CD8). Just a small share of clonotypes turned up in the CD4 compartment as well as the CD8 compartment.

On this clonotype: The antigen is unknown.

Template switching with 5'RACE generated the TCR cDNA and added a universal primer site and UMIs. TCRdb itself ran the 5' RACE reads through MiXCR, one entry per CDR3 protein. The sample has around 250,000 distinct CDR3 sequences, 6% to 7.5% seen once. This clonotype originated in a man aged 25-40 years who received the YFV17D yellow fever vaccine. The J gene is TRBJ2-7, the V gene TRBV15, with 9 bases lining up with TRBD1. The input for sequencing was CD4+ T cells sorted from PBMCs, taken 15 days after the yellow fever booster vaccination. CDR3 sequence (DNA): TGTGCCACCAGCGGTCAGGGACAGGGAAGGGACGAGCAGTACTTC. Protein sequence: CATSGQGQGRDEQYF.